The T cell receptor beta chain described here comes from a study of graft-versus-host responses after intestinal transplantation. Study context: Transplants given to recipients were multivisceral, liver-intestinal, or isolated intestinal.

Profiled with immunoSEQ multiplex PCR; TCRdb holds only in-frame clones, not every one. The sample comprises approximately 86,000 clones, about nine tenths of which are singletons, and approximately 0.1% rests with the top ten. V was pared by 0 bases and J by 8 bases, with 10 bases between. CDR1 and CDR2 from the germline V gene are SGHRS and YFSETQ. The CDR3 covers 13 residues. General study results and limits: An association linked early post-transplant HvG declines with peak circulating GvH clone levels. GvH clones detected in recipient marrow included some appearing first in ileum or blood.

A note on this clone: The target antigen is unknown.

The gene calls are TRBV5-1 and TRBJ2-3, with D perhaps TRBD2 (5 bases). The receptor comes from a human donor who received an intestinal transplant. The sample in question was unstimulated CD4+ T cells sorted from spleen or lymph node cells, obtained before intestinal transplant. For the CDR3, the DNA is TGCGCCAGCAGCTTGGCCGCTAGCACTACGCAGTATTTT. This encodes CASSLAASTTQYF.